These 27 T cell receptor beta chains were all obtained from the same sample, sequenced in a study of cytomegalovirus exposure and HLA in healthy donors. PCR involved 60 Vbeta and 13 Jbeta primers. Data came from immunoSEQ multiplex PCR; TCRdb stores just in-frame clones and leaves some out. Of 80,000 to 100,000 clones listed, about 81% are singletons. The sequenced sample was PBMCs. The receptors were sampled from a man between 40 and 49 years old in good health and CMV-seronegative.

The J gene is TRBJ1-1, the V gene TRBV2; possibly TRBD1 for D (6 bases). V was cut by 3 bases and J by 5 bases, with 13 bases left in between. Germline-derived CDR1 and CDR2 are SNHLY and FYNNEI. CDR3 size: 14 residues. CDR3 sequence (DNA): TGTGCCAGCAGTGATTTTTACAGGGATACTGAAGCTTTCTTT. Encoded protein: CASSDFYRDTEAFF.

The CDR3 region is CASSPSLSGANVLTF. The CDR3 DNA follows: TGTGCCAGCAGCCCGTCCCTTTCTGGGGCCAACGTCCTGACTTTC. The chain recombines TRBV14 with TRBJ2-6; no clear D gene. The V gene's germline CDR1 is SGHDN and CDR2 FVKESK. V gave up 4 bases and J gave up 1 base, with 8 bases separating them. This CDR3 region has 15 residues.

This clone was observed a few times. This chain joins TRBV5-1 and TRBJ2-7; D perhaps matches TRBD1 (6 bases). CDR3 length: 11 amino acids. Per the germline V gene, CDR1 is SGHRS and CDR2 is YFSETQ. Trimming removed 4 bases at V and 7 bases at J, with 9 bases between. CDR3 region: CASSRTGEQYF. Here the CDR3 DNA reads TGCGCCAGCAGCCGAACAGGGGAGCAGTACTTC.

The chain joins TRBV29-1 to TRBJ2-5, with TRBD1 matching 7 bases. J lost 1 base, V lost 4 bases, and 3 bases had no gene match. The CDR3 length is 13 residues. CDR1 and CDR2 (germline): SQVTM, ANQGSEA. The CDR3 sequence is CSVAGTAQETQYF. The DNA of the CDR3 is TGCAGCGTTGCCGGGACAGCCCAAGAGACCCAGTACTTC.

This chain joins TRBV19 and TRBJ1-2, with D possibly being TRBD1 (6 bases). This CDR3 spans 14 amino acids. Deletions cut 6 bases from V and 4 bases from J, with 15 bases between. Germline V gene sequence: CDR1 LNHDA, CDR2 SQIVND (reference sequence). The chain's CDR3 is CASRPTGYSYGYTF. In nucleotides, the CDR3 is TGTGCCAGTAGACCTACAGGGTACTCCTATGGCTACACCTTC.

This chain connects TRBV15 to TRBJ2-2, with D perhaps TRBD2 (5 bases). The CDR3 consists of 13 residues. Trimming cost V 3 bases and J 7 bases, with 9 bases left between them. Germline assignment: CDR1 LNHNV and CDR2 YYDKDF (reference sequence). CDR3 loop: CATSSPRGGELFF. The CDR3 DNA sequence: TGTGCCACCAGCAGCCCTCGGGGCGGGGAGCTGTTTTTT.

The CDR3 DNA reads as TGTGCCAGCCGCCAAACGTTGAGTTCACCCCTCCACTTT. This encodes CASRQTLSSPLHF. The V call is TRBV27, the J call TRBJ1-6; D remains ambiguous. The CDR3 consists of 13 residues. V dropped 8 bases and J dropped 9 bases, with 14 bases sitting between them. Germline lookup yields CDR1 MNHEY and CDR2 SMNVEV (reference sequence).

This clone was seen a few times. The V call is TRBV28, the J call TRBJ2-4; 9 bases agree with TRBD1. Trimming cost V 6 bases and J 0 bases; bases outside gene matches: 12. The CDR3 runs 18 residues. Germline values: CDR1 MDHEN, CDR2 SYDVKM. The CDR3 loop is CASSVPGQGPLAKNIQYF. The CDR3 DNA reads TGTGCCAGCAGCGTTCCGGGACAGGGACCCCTAGCCAAAAACATTCAGTACTTC.

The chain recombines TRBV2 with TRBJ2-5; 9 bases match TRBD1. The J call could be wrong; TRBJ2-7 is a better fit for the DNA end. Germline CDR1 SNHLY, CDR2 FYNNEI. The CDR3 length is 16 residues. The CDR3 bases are TGTGCCAGCAGTGGGGTACCGGGACAGGGTTCGTACGAGCAGTACTTC. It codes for CASSGVPGQGSYEQYF.

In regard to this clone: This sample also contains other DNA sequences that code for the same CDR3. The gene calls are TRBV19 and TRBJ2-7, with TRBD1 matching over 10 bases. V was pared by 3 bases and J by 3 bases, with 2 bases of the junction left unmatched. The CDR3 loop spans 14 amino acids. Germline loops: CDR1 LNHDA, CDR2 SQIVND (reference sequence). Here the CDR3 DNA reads TGTGCCAGTAGTATTGGGGACAGGGGCTACGAGCAGTACTTC. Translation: CASSIGDRGYEQYF.

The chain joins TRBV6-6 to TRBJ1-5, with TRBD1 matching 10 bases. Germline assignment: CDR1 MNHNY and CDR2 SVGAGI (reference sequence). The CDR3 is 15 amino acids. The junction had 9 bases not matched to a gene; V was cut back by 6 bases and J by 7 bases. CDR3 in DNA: TGTGCCAGCAGAGGACAGGGGGATCCTTACCAGCCCCAGCATTTT. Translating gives CASRGQGDPYQPQHF.

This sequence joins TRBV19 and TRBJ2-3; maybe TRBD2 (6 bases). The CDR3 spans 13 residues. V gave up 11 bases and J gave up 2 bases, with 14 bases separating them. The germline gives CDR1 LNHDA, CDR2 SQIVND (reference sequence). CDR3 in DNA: TGTGCCCCTTTCCGGGGGTTCACAGATACGCAGTATTTT. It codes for CAPFRGFTDTQYF.

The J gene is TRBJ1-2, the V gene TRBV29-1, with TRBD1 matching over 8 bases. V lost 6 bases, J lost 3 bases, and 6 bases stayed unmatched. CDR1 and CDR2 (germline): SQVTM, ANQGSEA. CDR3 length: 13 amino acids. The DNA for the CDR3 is TGCAGCGTGGCAGGACAGGGCGACTATGGCTACACCTTC. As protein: CSVAGQGDYGYTF.

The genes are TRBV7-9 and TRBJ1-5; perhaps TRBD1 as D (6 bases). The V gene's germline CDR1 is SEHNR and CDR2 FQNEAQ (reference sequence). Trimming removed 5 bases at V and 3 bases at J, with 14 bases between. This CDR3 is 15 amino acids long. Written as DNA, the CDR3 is TGTGCCAGCAGCGATTCGGGACAAGTCAATCAGCCCCAGCATTTT. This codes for CASSDSGQVNQPQHF.

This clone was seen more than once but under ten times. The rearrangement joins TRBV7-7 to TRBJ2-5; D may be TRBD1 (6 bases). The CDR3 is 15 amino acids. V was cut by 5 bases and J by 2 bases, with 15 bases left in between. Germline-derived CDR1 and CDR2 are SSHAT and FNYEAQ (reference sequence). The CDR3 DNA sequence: TGTGCCAGCAGCCCCGGGACATCGAGGCAAGAGACCCAGTACTTC. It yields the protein CASSPGTSRQETQYF.

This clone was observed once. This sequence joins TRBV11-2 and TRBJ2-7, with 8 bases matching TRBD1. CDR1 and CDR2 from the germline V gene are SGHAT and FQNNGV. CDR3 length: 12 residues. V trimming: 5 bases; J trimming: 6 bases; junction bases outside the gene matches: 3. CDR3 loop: CASSITGGEQYF. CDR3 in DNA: TGTGCCAGCAGCATAACAGGGGGCGAGCAGTACTTC.

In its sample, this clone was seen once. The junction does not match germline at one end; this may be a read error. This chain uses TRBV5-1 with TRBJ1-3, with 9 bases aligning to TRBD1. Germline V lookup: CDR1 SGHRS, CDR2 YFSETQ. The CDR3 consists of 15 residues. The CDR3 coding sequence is TGCGCCAGCACCTTGACAGGGGGTTTTGCGGACACCATATATTTT. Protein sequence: CASTLTGGFADTIYF.

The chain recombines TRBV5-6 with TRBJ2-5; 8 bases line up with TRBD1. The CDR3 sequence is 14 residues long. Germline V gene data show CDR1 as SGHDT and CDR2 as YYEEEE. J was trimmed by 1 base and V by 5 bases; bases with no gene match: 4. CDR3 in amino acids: CASRGQGTQETQYF. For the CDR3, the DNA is TGTGCCAGCAGAGGACAGGGCACCCAAGAGACCCAGTACTTC.

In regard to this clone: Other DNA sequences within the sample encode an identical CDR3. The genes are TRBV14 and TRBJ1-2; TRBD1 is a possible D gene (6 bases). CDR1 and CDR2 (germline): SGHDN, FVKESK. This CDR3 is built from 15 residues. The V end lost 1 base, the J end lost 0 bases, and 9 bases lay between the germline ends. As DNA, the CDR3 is TGTGCCAGCAGCCAAGGATCAGGGGCTAACTATGGCTACACCTTC. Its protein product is CASSQGSGANYGYTF.

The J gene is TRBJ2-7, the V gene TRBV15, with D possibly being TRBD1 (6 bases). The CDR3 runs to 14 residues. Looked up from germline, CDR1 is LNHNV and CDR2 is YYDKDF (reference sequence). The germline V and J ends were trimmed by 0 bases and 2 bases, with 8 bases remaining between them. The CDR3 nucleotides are TGTGCCACCAGCAGAGATAAGGGGGCCTACGAGCAGTACTTC. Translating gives CATSRDKGAYEQYF.

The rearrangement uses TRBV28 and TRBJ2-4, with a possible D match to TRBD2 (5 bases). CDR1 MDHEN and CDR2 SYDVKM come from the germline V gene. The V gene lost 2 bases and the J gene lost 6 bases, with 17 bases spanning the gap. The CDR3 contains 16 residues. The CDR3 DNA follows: TGTGCCAGCAGTTTAGGGTTGTCGAGGGCTCGAAACATTCAGTACTTC. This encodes CASSLGLSRARNIQYF.

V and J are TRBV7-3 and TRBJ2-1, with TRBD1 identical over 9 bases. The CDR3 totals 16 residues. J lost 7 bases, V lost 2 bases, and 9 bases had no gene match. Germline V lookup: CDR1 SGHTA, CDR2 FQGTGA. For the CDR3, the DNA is TGTGCCAGCAGCTTAGGGGCCGGGACAGGGTGGAATGAGCAGTTCTTC. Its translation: CASSLGAGTGWNEQFF.

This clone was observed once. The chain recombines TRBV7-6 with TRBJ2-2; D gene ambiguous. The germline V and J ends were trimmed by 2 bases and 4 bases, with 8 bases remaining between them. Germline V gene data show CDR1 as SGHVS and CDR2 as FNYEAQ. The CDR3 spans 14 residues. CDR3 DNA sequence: TGTGCCAGCAGCTTATCGGCGGTCACCGGGGAGCTGTTTTTT. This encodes CASSLSAVTGELFF.

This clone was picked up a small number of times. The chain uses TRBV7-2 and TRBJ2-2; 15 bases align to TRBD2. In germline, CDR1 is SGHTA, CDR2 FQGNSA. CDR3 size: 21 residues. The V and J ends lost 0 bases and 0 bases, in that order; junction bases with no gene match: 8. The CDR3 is CASSLALLGLAGGTNTGELFF. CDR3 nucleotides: TGTGCCAGCAGCTTAGCCTTACTAGGACTAGCGGGGGGGACGAACACCGGGGAGCTGTTTTTT.

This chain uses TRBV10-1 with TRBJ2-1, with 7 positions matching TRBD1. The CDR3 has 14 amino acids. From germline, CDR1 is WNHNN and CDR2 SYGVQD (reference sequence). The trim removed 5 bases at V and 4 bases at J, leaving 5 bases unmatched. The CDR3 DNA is TGCGCCAGCAGTCGACAGGGACATTACAATGAGCAGTTCTTC. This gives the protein CASSRQGHYNEQFF.

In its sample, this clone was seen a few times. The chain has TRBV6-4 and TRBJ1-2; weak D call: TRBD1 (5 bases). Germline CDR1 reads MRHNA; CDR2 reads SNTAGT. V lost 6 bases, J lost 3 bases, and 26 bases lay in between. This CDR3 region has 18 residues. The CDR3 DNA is TGTGCCAGCAGCGTACTCTCGTACAGGCAGCCAAGGGACTATGGCTACACCTTC. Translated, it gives CASSVLSYRQPRDYGYTF.

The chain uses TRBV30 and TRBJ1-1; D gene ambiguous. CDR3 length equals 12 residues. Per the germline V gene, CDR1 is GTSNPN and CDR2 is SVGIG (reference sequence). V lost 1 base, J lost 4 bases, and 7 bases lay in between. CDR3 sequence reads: CAWSGAGTEAFF. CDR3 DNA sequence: TGTGCCTGGAGTGGGGCGGGCACTGAAGCTTTCTTT. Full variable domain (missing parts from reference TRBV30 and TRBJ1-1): SQTIHQWPATLVQPVGSPLSLECTVEGTSNPNLYWYRQAAGRGLQLLFYSVGIGQISSEVPQNLSASRPQDRQFILSSKKLLLSDSGFYLCAWSGAGTEAFFGQGTRLTVV.